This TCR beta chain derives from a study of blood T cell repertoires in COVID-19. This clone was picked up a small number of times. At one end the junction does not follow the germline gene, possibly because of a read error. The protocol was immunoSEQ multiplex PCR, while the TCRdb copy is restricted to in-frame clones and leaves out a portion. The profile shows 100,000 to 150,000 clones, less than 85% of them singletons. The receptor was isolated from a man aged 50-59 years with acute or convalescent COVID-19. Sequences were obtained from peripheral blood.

Written as DNA, the CDR3 is TGTGCCAGCAGCCGAACAGAAGGCTCCGACGAGCAGTACTTC. This sequence encodes CASSRTEGSDEQYF. The chain links TRBV11-2 to TRBJ2-7; D remains ambiguous. This CDR3 has 14 residues. In germline, CDR1 is SGHAT, CDR2 FQNNGV.